This T cell receptor (beta chain) was sequenced during a study of PD-1 blockade in classical Hodgkin lymphoma. Libraries were prepared by immunoSEQ multiplex PCR; TCRdb keeps only in-frame clonotypes and omits some of them. The data contain about 97,000 clones, roughly 91% of them singletons. This clone was seen once. Every patient had relapsed following autologous stem cell transplantation, and cohorts differed in brentuximab vedotin exposure. Between the trimmed V and J ends, which lost 2 bases and 2 bases, there was a span of 10 bases. Germline CDR1 reads MNHEY; CDR2 reads SVGAGI. CDR3 length equals 14 residues.

This clonotype was sampled from a human donor with classical Hodgkin lymphoma. This specimen consisted of peripheral blood mononuclear cells (PBMCs), obtained before the second cycle of nivolumab. V gene TRBV6-5 combines with J gene TRBJ2-7, with a possible D match to TRBD2 (6 bases). CDR3 in amino acids: CASSYGDSAYEQYF. CDR3 nucleotide sequence: TGTGCCAGCAGTTACGGGGACTCCGCCTACGAGCAGTACTTC.